Shown below are 15 T cell receptor beta chains from a single sample sequenced in a study of blood T cell repertoires in COVID-19. Profiled with immunoSEQ multiplex PCR; TCRdb holds only in-frame clones, not every one. The sample records about 200,000 clones, around 86% being singletons. The sequenced material came from peripheral blood. These TCRs come from a man in his 60s who had recovered from COVID-19.

The chain links TRBV5-1 to TRBJ1-6; 8 positions match TRBD1. Germline values: CDR1 SGHRS, CDR2 YFSETQ. V lost 4 bases, J lost 4 bases, and 10 bases stayed unmatched. The CDR3 is 17 amino acids. In DNA form, the CDR3 reads TGCGCCAGCAGCCCCGGACAGGGAACTAAATATAATTCACCCCTCCACTTT. Protein sequence: CASSPGQGTKYNSPLHF.

This clone showed up just once. This rearrangement joins TRBV7-3 to TRBJ2-2; maybe TRBD2 (5 bases). There are 16 residues in the CDR3. Germline V gene sequence: CDR1 SGHTA, CDR2 FQGTGA. Trimming stripped 0 bases from V and 3 bases from J, with 11 bases between. Here the CDR3 DNA reads TGTGCCAGCAGCTTAACTCGTGGAGCGGACACCGGGGAGCTGTTTTTT. Translated: CASSLTRGADTGELFF.

This chain links TRBV3-1 (or the pseudogene TRBV3-2) with TRBJ2-7; tentative D call: TRBD2 (5 bases). Germline-derived CDR1 and CDR2 are LGHDT and YNNKEL (reference sequence). This CDR3 is built from 13 residues. V lost 5 bases to trimming and J lost 7 bases, with 15 bases between them. The DNA of the CDR3 is TGTGCCAGCAGCACCCGACTACAAGGTGAGCAGTACTTC. This translates into CASSTRLQGEQYF.

This chain connects TRBV6-5 to TRBJ2-2, with 8 bases identical to TRBD1. The J segment lost 3 bases and the V segment lost 0 bases, leaving 3 bases of the junction unmatched. Germline V gene lookup returns CDR1 MNHEY and CDR2 SVGAGI. CDR3 size: 16 residues. The CDR3 is CASSYSPDRDTGELFF. DNA for the CDR3: TGTGCCAGCAGTTACTCCCCGGACAGGGACACCGGGGAGCTGTTTTTT.

The genes are TRBV28 and TRBJ2-5; TRBD1 matches at 9 bases. CDR1 MDHEN and CDR2 SYDVKM come from the germline V gene. V shed 5 bases and J 2 bases; nucleotides not matched to a gene: 6. CDR3 length: 15 residues. CDR3 nucleotides: TGTGCCAGCAGTCTACCGGGACAGGGACAAGAGACCCAGTACTTC. Its translation: CASSLPGQGQETQYF.

The rearrangement joins TRBV6-5 to TRBJ1-2; D unclear. Trimming shortened V by 6 bases and J by 4 bases, and 9 bases separated the two germline ends. The CDR3 extends over 12 amino acids. Germline V gene sequence: CDR1 MNHEY, CDR2 SVGAGI. The DNA of the CDR3 is TGTGCCAGCAGCGACAACCTCTATGGCTACACCTTC. As protein: CASSDNLYGYTF.

This clone was recorded many times. This chain joins TRBV5-4 and TRBJ1-2; D ambiguous. Germline CDR1 and CDR2: SGHNT and YYREEE (reference sequence). Between the trimmed V and J ends, which lost 4 bases and 1 base, there was a span of 14 bases. This CDR3 region has 15 residues. CDR3 residues: CASSQPRGSNYGYTF. CDR3 coding DNA: TGTGCCAGCAGCCAGCCCCGGGGTAGTAACTATGGCTACACCTTC.

This sequence joins TRBV13 and TRBJ1-1, with 10 bases matching TRBD1. This CDR3 is 18 amino acids long. Germline-derived CDR1 and CDR2 are PRHDT and FYEKMQ (reference sequence). Trimming removed 5 bases from V and 5 bases from J; junction bases left unmatched: 17. As DNA, the CDR3 is TGTGCCAGCAGCGGGAGGTTCCGGGACAGGGGAGGGGAGACTGAAGCTTTCTTT. Amino acid sequence: CASSGRFRDRGGETEAFF.

The CDR3 reads CASSPGTGGLYGYTF. The CDR3 DNA is TGTGCCAGCAGCCCCGGGACAGGCGGACTCTATGGCTACACCTTC. The chain combines TRBV7-6 with TRBJ1-2, with 8 bases that match TRBD1. From germline, CDR1 is SGHVS and CDR2 FNYEAQ. The CDR3 contains 15 residues. The V and J ends lost 5 bases and 4 bases, in that order; junction bases with no gene match: 9.

The chain joins TRBV11-3 to TRBJ2-2, with a tentative D call TRBD2 (6 bases). This CDR3 spans 16 amino acids. Germline CDR1 reads SGHNT; CDR2 reads YENEEA. The germline V and J ends were trimmed by 1 base and 3 bases, with 12 bases remaining between them. The CDR3 here is CASSLGRGLDTGELFF. CDR3 DNA: TGTGCCAGCAGCTTAGGGAGGGGTTTGGACACCGGGGAGCTGTTTTTT.

V usage is TRBV7-6 and J usage is TRBJ1-6; no definite D call. Germline V gives CDR1 SGHVS, CDR2 FNYEAQ. The V and J ends lost 3 bases and 6 bases respectively, with 9 bases between them. CDR3 length: 14 amino acids. The CDR3 DNA sequence: TGTGCCAGCAGCTTGGCCCAGATTAATTCACCCCTCCACTTT. It is translated as CASSLAQINSPLHF. Supplemented by reference TRBV7-6 and TRBJ1-6, the full variable domain reads GAGVSQSPRYKVTKRGQDVALRCDPISGHVSLYWYRQALGQGPEFLTYFNYEAQQDKSGLPNDRFSAERPEGSISTLTIQRTEQRDSAMYRCASSLAQINSPLHFGNGTRLTVT.

V gene TRBV11-3 combines with J gene TRBJ2-3, with 7 nucleotides matching TRBD2. Germline V lookup: CDR1 SGHNT, CDR2 YENEEA. The ends lost 4 bases at V and 3 bases at J; junction bases unmatched: 7. CDR3 length: 15 residues. This CDR3 reads CASSSGRVPTDTQYF. In nucleotides, the CDR3 is TGTGCCAGCAGCTCAGGGAGGGTTCCTACAGATACGCAGTATTTT.

The chain combines TRBV19 with TRBJ2-3, with 11 bases identical to TRBD1. Germline CDR1 and CDR2: LNHDA and SQIVND (reference sequence). The CDR3 runs to 15 residues. The V gene end was trimmed by 9 bases and the J gene end by 2 bases; junction bases not matched to a gene: 7. DNA for the CDR3: TGTGCCAGCACCGGACAGGGGGCGATCACAGATACGCAGTATTTT. It specifies CASTGQGAITDTQYF.

CDR3 nucleotides: TGTGCCAGCAGCGTAGATGGGACTAGCGGCTACGAGCAGTACTTC. Its protein is CASSVDGTSGYEQYF. The chain uses TRBV9 and TRBJ2-7, with TRBD2 matching 11 bases. With 0 bases clipped from V and 3 bases from J, the junction kept 2 bases outside the gene matches. The CDR3 sequence is 15 residues long. Germline V lookup: CDR1 SGDLS, CDR2 YYNGEE. Supplemented by reference TRBV9 and TRBJ2-7, the full variable domain reads DSGVTQTPKHLITATGQRVTLRCSPRSGDLSVYWYQQSLDQGLQFLIQYYNGEERAKGNILERFSAQQFPDLHSELNLSSLELGDSALYFCASSVDGTSGYEQYFGPGTRLTVT.

The V and J genes are TRBV19 and TRBJ1-2; TRBD1 matches at 8 bases. The germline CDR1 and CDR2 sequences are LNHDA and SQIVND (reference sequence). Unmatched junction bases numbered 6, after V lost 5 bases and J lost 1 base. The CDR3 extends over 15 amino acids. CDR3 sequence reads: CASSPGTGDNYGYTF. CDR3 DNA sequence: TGTGCCAGTAGTCCCGGGACAGGTGATAACTATGGCTACACCTTC.